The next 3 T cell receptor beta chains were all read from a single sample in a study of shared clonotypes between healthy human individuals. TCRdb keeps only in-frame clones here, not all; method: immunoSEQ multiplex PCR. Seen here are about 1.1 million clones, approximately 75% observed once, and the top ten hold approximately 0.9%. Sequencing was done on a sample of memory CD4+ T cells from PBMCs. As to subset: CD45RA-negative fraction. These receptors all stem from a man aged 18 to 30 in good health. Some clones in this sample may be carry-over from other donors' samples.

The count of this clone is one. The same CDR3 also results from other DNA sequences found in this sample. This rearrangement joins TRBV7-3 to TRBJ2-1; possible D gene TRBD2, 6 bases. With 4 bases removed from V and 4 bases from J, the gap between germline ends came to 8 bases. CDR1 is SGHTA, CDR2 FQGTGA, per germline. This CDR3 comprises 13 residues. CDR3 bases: TGTGCCAGCAGCTCCGGACTATACAATGAGCAGTTCTTC. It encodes CASSSGLYNEQFF.

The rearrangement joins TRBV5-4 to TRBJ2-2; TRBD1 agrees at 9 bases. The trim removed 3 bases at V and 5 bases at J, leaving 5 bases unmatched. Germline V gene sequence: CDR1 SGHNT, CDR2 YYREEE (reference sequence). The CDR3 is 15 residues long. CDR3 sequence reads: CASSYPGQGTGELFF. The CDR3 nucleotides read TGTGCCAGCAGCTACCCGGGACAGGGAACCGGGGAGCTGTTTTTT.

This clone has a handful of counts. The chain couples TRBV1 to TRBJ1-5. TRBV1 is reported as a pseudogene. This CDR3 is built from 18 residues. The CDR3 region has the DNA TGCACCAGCAGCCAAGATCATTGGTTGGGGGGGGGCAATCAGCCCCAGCATTTT. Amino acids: CTSSQDHWLGGGNQPQHF.